These T cell receptor beta chains were read from a single sample in a study of blood T cell repertoires in COVID-19. Sequencing used immunoSEQ multiplex PCR; TCRdb keeps in-frame clones, though not all of them. Of about 320,000 clones listed, roughly 87% are singletons. Material: PBMCs or T cells enriched from blood (not recorded which). Receptor source: a woman between 18 and 29 years old who had recovered from COVID-19. The CDR3 runs from the conserved cysteine through the conserved F or W. A D gene is named only where the DNA matches it firmly. A row's size may be missing; if present it is once, few, many or a size class.

j_call	d_call	v_call	clone_size	cdr3_nt	cdr3_aa
TRBJ1-4	NA	TRBV6-5	NA	TGTGCCAGCAGTTACGGGGGCAGGACTAATGAAAAACTGTTTTTT	CASSYGGRTNEKLFF
TRBJ1-2	TRBD1	TRBV4-3	NA	TGCGCCAGCAGCCACCAACAGGGGGGGTACTATGGCTACACCTTC	CASSHQQGGYYGYTF
TRBJ2-1	TRBD2	TRBV5-1	NA	TGCGCCAGCAGCTCCCCTAGCGGGGGTGACAATGAGCAGTTCTTC	CASSSPSGGDNEQFF
TRBJ1-1	NA	TRBV28	NA	TGTGCCAGCAGGCTAACAGGGAGATTAAAGGGAGCTTTCTTT	CASRLTGRLKGAFF
TRBJ1-5	TRBD1	TRBV24-1	NA	TGTGCCACCAGTGATAATAACAGGGGTAGCAATCAGCCCCAGCATTTT	CATSDNNRGSNQPQHF
TRBJ2-1	TRBD1	TRBV27	NA	TGTGCCAGCAGTTATACACCGGGACAGGTGAACAATGAGCAGTTCTTC	CASSYTPGQVNNEQFF
TRBJ2-1	NA	TRBV4-3	few	TGCGCCAGCAGCCAAGATCCTACACAGTACAATGAGCAGTTCTTC	CASSQDPTQYNEQFF
TRBJ2-1	NA	TRBV27	many	TGTGCCAGCAGCCCGGGAAGCGCATACAATGAGCAGTTCTTC	CASSPGSAYNEQFF
TRBJ2-7	TRBD1	TRBV11-1	NA	TGTGCCAGCAGCCCACAGGGGGTTGTCTACGAGCAGTACTTC	CASSPQGVVYEQYF
TRBJ2-3	TRBD2	TRBV11-3	NA	TGTGCCAGCAGCCGAGGACTAGCTACAGATACGCAGTATTTT	CASSRGLATDTQYF
TRBJ2-7	TRBD1	TRBV27	few	TGTGCCAGCAGTTTCCTATCCGGGACAGGACGACAGGAGCAGTACTTC	CASSFLSGTGRQEQYF
TRBJ2-7	TRBD2	TRBV5-4	NA	TGTGCCAGCAGCTATCTAGCGGGCGGTCCCTACGAGCAGTACTTC	CASSYLAGGPYEQYF
TRBJ1-5	TRBD1	TRBV28	once	TGTGCCAGCAGGCCAACAGGGGGCCTTCCCAATCAGCCCCAGCATTTT	CASRPTGGLPNQPQHF